These 16 T cell receptor beta chains share one sample of origin, sequenced in a study of CD8 T cells in Susac syndrome. An amount of RNA that ranged from roughly 0.45 to 1 ug was reverse transcribed with random hexamers. TCRdb recomputed calls from the immunoSEQ multiplex PCR reads with MiXCR, one row per CDR3 protein. Among a few hundred thousand distinct CDR3 sequences listed, 65% to 90% were seen once. Sample: CD8+ T cells from PBMCs. Receptors originate from a human donor with multiple sclerosis.

The chain recombines TRBV7-9 with TRBJ1-1, with D hard to call. V was pared by 5 bases and J by 8 bases, with 21 bases between. CDR1 SEHNR and CDR2 FQNEAQ come from the germline V gene (reference sequence). CDR3 length: 15 amino acids. CDR3 protein: CASSGREVEKEEAFF. The CDR3 coding sequence is TGTGCCAGCAGCGGGCGAGAGGTAGAGAAAGAAGAAGCTTTCTTT.

This clonotype was seen a single time. V is TRBV4-3 and J is TRBJ2-2, with D perhaps TRBD1 (6 bases). Deletions cut 5 bases from V and 0 bases from J, with 13 bases between. This CDR3 has 16 amino acids. The germline CDR1 and CDR2 sequences are LGHNA and YSLEER. CDR3 DNA sequence: TGCGCCAGCAGCTCTGCCGGGACATCGAACACCGGGGAGCTGTTTTTT. It is translated as CASSSAGTSNTGELFF.

The CDR3 is CASSVMAGGAGDGYTF. In DNA form, the CDR3 reads TGTGCCAGCAGTGTCATGGCAGGGGGCGCGGGTGATGGCTACACCTTC. J is TRBJ1-2 and V is TRBV2, with 8 bases identical to TRBD1. With V trimmed by 4 bases and J by 6 bases, 13 bases remained unmatched. The CDR3 length is 16 residues. Per the germline V gene, CDR1 is SNHLY and CDR2 is FYNNEI. Using reference TRBV2 and TRBJ1-2 for the parts outside the CDR3, the full variable domain is EPEVTQTPSHQVTQMGQEVILRCVPISNHLYFYWYRQILGQKVEFLVSFYNNEISEKSEIFDDQFSVERPDGSNFTLKIRSTKLEDSAMYFCASSVMAGGAGDGYTFGSGTRLTVV.

V is TRBV3-1 and J is TRBJ2-7; D may match TRBD1 or TRBD2 (5 bases each). Germline V CDR1 and CDR2: LGHDT, YNNKEL (reference sequence). The germline V and J ends were trimmed by 5 bases and 3 bases, with 11 bases remaining between them. The CDR3 is 13 amino acids. Here the CDR3 reads CASSYRDGYEQYF. The CDR3 bases are TGTGCCAGCAGCTACCGGGACGGCTACGAGCAGTACTTC.

The chain carries TRBV29-1 and TRBJ2-4, with D possibly being TRBD2 (5 bases). CDR3 length: 16 amino acids. V was trimmed by 0 bases and J by 0 bases, leaving 12 bases between them. Germline V gene data show CDR1 as SQVTM and CDR2 as ANQGSEA. CDR3 DNA: TGCAGCGTTGAAGATGGAGGACCTCTAGCCAAAAACATTCAGTACTTC. It is translated as CSVEDGGPLAKNIQYF.

J is TRBJ2-1 and V is TRBV6-2 or TRBV6-3, with a weak D call TRBD2 (7 bases). The CDR3 consists of 19 residues. Germline values: CDR1 MNHEY, CDR2 SVGEGT. V lost 2 bases and J lost 7, with 27 bases in between. CDR3 amino acids: CASSYPPSPGGGSRNEQFF. CDR3 in DNA: TGTGCCAGCAGTTACCCACCATCGCCTGGGGGCGGGAGTAGGAATGAGCAGTTCTTC.

The V call is TRBV4-3, the J call TRBJ1-3; no clear D gene. Trimming pared 5 bases from V and 0 bases from J, leaving 11 bases between. The CDR3 consists of 15 residues. Germline V CDR1 and CDR2: LGHNA, YSLEER. In nucleotides, the CDR3 is TGCGCCAGCAGCTACAGTGAAACCTCTGGAAACACCATATATTTT. Protein: CASSYSETSGNTIYF.

This chain connects TRBV2 to TRBJ2-3, with D perhaps given as TRBD1 or TRBD2 (5 bases each). Germline V gene sequence: CDR1 SNHLY, CDR2 FYNNEI. The CDR3 has 18 amino acids. V gave up 2 bases and J gave up 3 bases, with 21 bases separating them. CDR3 sequence reads: CASSEITGRGPMTDTQYF. DNA of the CDR3: TGTGCCAGCAGTGAAATAACTGGTAGGGGACCCATGACAGATACGCAGTATTTT.

The rearrangement uses TRBV6-1 and TRBJ2-2; D uncertain. Trimming cost V 5 bases and J 1 base, with 2 bases left between them. The germline V gene encodes CDR1 MNHNS and CDR2 SASEGT. CDR3 length: 12 residues. This CDR3 reads CASSQNTGELFF. Written as DNA, the CDR3 is TGTGCCAGCAGTCAGAACACCGGGGAGCTGTTTTTT.

J is TRBJ2-3 and V is TRBV11-2, with a weak D call TRBD1 (6 bases). This CDR3 has 18 residues. The V gene lost 1 base and the J gene lost 2 bases, with 19 bases spanning the gap. Germline assignment: CDR1 SGHAT and CDR2 FQNNGV. Here the CDR3 reads CASSLGLFLRDTTDTQYF. Written as DNA, the CDR3 is TGTGCCAGCAGCTTAGGATTATTTCTCAGGGACACCACAGATACGCAGTATTTT. Full variable domain (outside the CDR3, taken from reference TRBV11-2 and TRBJ2-3): EAGVAQSPRYKIIEKRQSVAFWCNPISGHATLYWYQQILGQGPKLLIQFQNNGVVDDSQLPKDRFSAERLKGVDSTLKIQPAKLEDSAVYLCASSLGLFLRDTTDTQYFGPGTRLTVL.

The chain couples TRBV3-1 to TRBJ2-1; 9 bases line up with TRBD1. CDR3 length equals 16 residues. V was clipped by 3 bases and J by 4 bases; unmatched bases: 7. The germline gives CDR1 LGHDT, CDR2 YNNKEL (reference sequence). The CDR3 coding sequence is TGTGCCAGCAGCCATCCCGGGACAGGGCCTTACAATGAGCAGTTCTTC. Protein product: CASSHPGTGPYNEQFF.

The genes are TRBV14 and TRBJ2-1; tentatively, D is TRBD1 (6 bases). This CDR3 has 13 residues. Germline V gene sequence: CDR1 SGHDN, CDR2 FVKESK. Trimming stripped 1 base from V and 9 bases from J, with 10 bases between. As DNA, the CDR3 is TGTGCCAGCAGCCAAGTAGGCAGGGGTGAGCAGTTCTTC. Its translation is CASSQVGRGEQFF. Looking up the rest from reference TRBV14 and TRBJ2-1 gives the full variable domain: EAGVTQFPSHSVIEKGQTVTLRCDPISGHDNLYWYRRVMGKEIKFLLHFVKESKQDESGMPNNRFLAERTGGTYSTLKVQPAELEDSGVYFCASSQVGRGEQFFGPGTRLTVL.

This chain joins TRBV6-5 and TRBJ1-4; possibly TRBD1 for D (6 bases). This CDR3 region has 17 residues. CDR1 is MNHEY, CDR2 SVGAGI, per germline. Trimming stripped 0 bases from V and 6 bases from J, with 17 bases between. CDR3 amino acids: CASSYSKTSGDDEKLFF. CDR3 in DNA: TGTGCCAGCAGTTACTCAAAAACCTCAGGGGATGATGAAAAACTGTTTTTT.

V gene TRBV6-2 or TRBV6-3 combines with J gene TRBJ1-2; the D is unclear. Trimming stripped 2 bases from V and 7 bases from J, with 8 bases between. The CDR3 runs 12 residues. From germline, CDR1 is MNHEY and CDR2 SVGEGT. The CDR3 bases are TGTGCCAGCAGTTACGGGATAGTTGGCTACACCTTC. It encodes CASSYGIVGYTF.

The genes are TRBV7-9 and TRBJ2-1; 7 nucleotides match TRBD1. The V segment lost 10 bases and the J segment 8 bases; nucleotides outside the gene matches: 8. Germline V lookup: CDR1 SEHNR, CDR2 FQNEAQ (reference sequence). The CDR3 is 12 amino acids. DNA for the CDR3: TGTGCCACGGAAAGAGGGGGCGATGAGCAGTTCTTC. Translated, it gives CATERGGDEQFF.

The genes are TRBV9 and TRBJ1-1; D is undetermined. Germline loops: CDR1 SGDLS, CDR2 YYNGEE. CDR3 length: 16 amino acids. Deletions cut 0 bases from V and 1 base from J, with 13 bases between. CDR3: CASSVGTERWNTEAFF. The CDR3 coding sequence is TGTGCCAGCAGCGTAGGAACCGAAAGGTGGAACACTGAAGCTTTCTTT.